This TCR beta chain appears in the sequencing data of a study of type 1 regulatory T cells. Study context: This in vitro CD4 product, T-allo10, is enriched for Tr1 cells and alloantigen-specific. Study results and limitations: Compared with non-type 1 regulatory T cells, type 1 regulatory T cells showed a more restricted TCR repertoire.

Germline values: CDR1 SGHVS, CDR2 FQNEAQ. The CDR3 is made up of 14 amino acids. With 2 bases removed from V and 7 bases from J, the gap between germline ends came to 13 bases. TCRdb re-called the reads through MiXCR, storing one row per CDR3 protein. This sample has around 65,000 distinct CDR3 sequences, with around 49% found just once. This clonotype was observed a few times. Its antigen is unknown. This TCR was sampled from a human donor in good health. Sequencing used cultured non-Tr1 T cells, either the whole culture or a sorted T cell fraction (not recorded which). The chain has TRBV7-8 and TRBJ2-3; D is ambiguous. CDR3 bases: TGTGCCAGCAGCTTACAACCTTATCAAAATACGCAGTATTTT. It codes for CASSLQPYQNTQYF.